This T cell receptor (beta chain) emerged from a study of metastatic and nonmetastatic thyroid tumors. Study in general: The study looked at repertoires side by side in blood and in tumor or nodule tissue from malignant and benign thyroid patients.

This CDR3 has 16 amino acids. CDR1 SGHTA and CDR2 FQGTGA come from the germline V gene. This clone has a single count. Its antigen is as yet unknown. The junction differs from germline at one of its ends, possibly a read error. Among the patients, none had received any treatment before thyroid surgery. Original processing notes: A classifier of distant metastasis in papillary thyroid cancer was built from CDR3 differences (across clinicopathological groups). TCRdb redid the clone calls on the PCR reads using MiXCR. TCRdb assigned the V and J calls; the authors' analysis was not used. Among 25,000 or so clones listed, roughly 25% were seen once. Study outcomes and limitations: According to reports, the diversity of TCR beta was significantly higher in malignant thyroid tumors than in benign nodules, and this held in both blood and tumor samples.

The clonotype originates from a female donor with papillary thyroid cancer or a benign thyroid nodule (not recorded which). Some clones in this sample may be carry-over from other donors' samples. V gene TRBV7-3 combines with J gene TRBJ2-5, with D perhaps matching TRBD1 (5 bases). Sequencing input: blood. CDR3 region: CANSPQGPLGTETQYF. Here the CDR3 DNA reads TGTGCCAACAGCCCCCAGGGTCCTCTGGGAACGGAGACCCAGTACTTC. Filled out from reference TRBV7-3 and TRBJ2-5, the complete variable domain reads GAGVSQTPSNKVTEKGKYVELRCDPISGHTALYWYRQSLGQGPEFLIYFQGTGAADDSGLPNDRFFAVRPEGSVSTLKIQRTERGDSAVYLCANSPQGPLGTETQYFGPGTRLLVL.